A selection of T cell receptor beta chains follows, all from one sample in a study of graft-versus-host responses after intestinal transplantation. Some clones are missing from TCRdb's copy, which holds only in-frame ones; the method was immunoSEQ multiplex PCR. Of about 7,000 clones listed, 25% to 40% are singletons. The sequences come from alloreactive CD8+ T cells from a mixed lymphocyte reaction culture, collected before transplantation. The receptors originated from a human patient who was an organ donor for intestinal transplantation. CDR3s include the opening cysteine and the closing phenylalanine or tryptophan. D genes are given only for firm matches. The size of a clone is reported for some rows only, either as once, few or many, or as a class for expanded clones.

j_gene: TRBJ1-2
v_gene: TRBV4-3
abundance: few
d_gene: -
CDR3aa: CASSQDRGFYGYTF
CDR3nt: TGCGCCAGCAGCCAAGACAGGGGTTTTTATGGCTACACCTTC

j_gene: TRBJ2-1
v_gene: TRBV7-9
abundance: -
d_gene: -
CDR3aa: CASTDSPGLSYNEQFF
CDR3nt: TGTGCCAGCACCGATTCCCCGGGACTCAGCTACAATGAGCAGTTCTTC

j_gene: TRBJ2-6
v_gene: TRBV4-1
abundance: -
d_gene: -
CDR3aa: CASSRPLGGGSGANVLTF
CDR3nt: TGCGCCAGCAGCCGGCCCTTAGGGGGGGGATCTGGGGCCAACGTCCTGACTTTC

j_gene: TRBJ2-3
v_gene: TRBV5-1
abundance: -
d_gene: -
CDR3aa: CASSSAGSPTDTQYF
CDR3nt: TGCGCCAGCAGCTCGGCGGGGAGCCCCACAGATACGCAGTATTTT

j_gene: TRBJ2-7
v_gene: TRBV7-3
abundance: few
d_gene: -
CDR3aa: CASSSPTSPYEQYF
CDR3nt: TGTGCCAGCAGCTCCCCAACTAGTCCCTACGAGCAGTACTTC

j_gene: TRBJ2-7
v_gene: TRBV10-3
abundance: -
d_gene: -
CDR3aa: CAISVTGGGLDYEQYF
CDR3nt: TGTGCCATCAGTGTAACAGGCGGGGGCCTGGACTACGAGCAGTACTTC

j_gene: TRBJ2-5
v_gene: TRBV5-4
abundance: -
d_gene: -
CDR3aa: CASSFTRTAWFENRETQYF
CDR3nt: TGTGCCAGCAGCTTCACGAGGACGGCCTGGTTTGAAAACAGGGAGACCCAGTACTTC

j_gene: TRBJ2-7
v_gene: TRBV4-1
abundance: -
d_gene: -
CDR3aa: CASSQEFGGYEQYF
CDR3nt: TGTGCCAGCAGCCAAGAGTTTGGGGGCTACGAGCAGTACTTC

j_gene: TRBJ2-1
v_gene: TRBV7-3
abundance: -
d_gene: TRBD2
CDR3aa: CASSQERGRYNEQFF
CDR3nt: TGCGCCAGCAGCCAAGAGCGGGGGCGATACAATGAGCAGTTCTTC

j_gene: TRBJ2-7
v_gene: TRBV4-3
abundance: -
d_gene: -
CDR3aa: CASRRGEYYEQYF
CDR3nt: TGCGCCAGCAGACGCGGGGAATACTACGAGCAGTACTTC

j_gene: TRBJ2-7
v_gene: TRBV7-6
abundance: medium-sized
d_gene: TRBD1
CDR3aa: CASSPGQGGTYEQYF
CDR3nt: TGTGCCAGCAGCCCCGGACAGGGCGGAACCTACGAGCAGTACTTC

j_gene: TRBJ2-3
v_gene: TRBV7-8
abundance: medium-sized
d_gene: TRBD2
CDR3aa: CASSLELADTDTQYF
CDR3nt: TGTGCCAGCAGCTTAGAACTAGCGGACACAGATACGCAGTATTTT

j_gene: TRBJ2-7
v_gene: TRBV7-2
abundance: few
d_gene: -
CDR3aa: CASSLEAPSSYEQYF
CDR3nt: TGTGCCAGCAGCTTAGAAGCGCCGAGCTCCTACGAGCAGTACTTC

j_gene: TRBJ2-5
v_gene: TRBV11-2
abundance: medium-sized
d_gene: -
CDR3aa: CASSLVRTEQETQYF
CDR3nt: TGTGCCAGCAGCTTAGTTAGGACAGAACAAGAGACCCAGTACTTC

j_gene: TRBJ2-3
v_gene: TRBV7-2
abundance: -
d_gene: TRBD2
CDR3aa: CASSPLASTDTQYF
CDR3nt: TGTGCCAGCAGCCCACTAGCGAGCACAGATACGCAGTATTTT

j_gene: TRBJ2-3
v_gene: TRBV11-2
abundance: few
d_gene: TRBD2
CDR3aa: CASSLELADTDTQYF
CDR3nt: TGTGCCAGCAGCTTAGAACTAGCGGACACAGATACGCAGTATTTT

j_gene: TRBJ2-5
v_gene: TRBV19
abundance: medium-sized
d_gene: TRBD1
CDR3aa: CASSGPGQGYGQETQYF
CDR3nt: TGTGCCAGTAGTGGGCCGGGACAGGGATATGGGCAAGAGACCCAGTACTTC

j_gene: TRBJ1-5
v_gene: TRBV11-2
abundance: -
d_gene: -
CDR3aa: CASSLYYPWVGQPQHF
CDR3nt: TGTGCCAGCAGCTTATATTACCCCTGGGTAGGTCAGCCCCAGCATTTT

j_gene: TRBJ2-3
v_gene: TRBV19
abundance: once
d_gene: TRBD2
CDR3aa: CASSIRAGVLTDTQYF
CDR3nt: TGTGCCAGTAGTATCCGAGCGGGGGTACTCACAGATACGCAGTATTTT

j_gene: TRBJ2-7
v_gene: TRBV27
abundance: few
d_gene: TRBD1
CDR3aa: CASSFGTGTHEQYF
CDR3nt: TGTGCCAGCAGCTTCGGGACAGGGACTCACGAGCAGTACTTC

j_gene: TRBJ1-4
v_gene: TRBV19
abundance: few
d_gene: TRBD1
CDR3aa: CASSPTGGDEKLFF
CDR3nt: TGTGCCAGTAGTCCGACAGGGGGCGACGAAAAACTGTTTTTT

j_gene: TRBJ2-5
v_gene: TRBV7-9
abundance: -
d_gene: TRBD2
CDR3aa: CASSSPTGLANQETQYF
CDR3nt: TGTGCCAGCAGCTCCCCGACGGGACTAGCGAACCAAGAGACCCAGTACTTC

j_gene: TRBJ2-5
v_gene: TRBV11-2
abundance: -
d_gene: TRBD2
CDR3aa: CASSSPAGDEETQYF
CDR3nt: TGTGCCAGCAGCTCCCCAGCGGGGGATGAAGAGACCCAGTACTTC

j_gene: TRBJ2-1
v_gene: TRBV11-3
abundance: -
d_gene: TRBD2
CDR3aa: CASSLDQGGSSYNEQFF
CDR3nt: TGTGCCAGCAGCTTAGATCAGGGCGGGAGCTCCTACAATGAGCAGTTCTTC

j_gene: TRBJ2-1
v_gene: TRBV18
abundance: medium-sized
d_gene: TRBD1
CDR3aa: CASSPTGVDEQFF
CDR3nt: TGTGCCAGCTCACCAACAGGGGTGGATGAGCAGTTCTTC

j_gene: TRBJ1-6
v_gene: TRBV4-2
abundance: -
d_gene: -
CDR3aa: CASSQGWGDNSPLHF
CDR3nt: TGTGCCAGCAGCCAGGGATGGGGTGATAATTCACCCCTCCACTTT

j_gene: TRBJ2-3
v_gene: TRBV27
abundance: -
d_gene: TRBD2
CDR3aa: CASSLGSGGFPTTDTQYF
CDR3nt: TGTGCCAGCAGTTTAGGGAGCGGGGGGTTCCCTACCACAGATACGCAGTATTTT

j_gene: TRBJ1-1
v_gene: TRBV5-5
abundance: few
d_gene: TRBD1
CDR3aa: CASSSQGARGEAFF
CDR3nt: TGTGCCAGCAGCTCCCAGGGGGCGCGAGGTGAAGCTTTCTTT

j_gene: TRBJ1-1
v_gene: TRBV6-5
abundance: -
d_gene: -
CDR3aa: CASSPPAFRAEAFF
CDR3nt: TGTGCCAGCAGTCCCCCTGCATTCCGGGCTGAAGCTTTCTTT

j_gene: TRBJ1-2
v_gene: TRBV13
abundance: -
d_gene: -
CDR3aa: CASSLGGYGYTF
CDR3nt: TGTGCCAGCAGCTTAGGGGGCTATGGCTACACCTTC

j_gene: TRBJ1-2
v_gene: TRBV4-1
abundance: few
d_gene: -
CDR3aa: CASSPREINYGYTF
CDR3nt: TGCGCCAGCAGCCCCAGGGAGATTAACTATGGCTACACCTTC

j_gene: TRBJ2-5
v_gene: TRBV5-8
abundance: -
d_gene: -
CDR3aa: CASSLEGSGVETQYF
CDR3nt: TGTGCCAGCAGCTTGGAGGGGTCAGGGGTTGAGACCCAGTACTTC

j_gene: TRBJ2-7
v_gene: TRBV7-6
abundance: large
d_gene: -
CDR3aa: CASSQHESYEQYF
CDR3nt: TGTGCCAGCAGCCAACACGAGTCCTACGAGCAGTACTTC

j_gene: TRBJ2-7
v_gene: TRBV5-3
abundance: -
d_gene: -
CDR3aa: CASSLGSSYEQYF
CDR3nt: TGTGCCAGCAGCTTAGGCAGCTCCTACGAGCAGTACTTC

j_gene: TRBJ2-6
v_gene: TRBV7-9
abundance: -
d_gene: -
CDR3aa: CASSLVAGANVLTF
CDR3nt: TGTGCCAGCAGCTTAGTTGCTGGAGCCAACGTCCTGACTTTC

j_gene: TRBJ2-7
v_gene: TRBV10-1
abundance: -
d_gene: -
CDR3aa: CANSEEGYEQYF
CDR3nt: TGCGCCAACAGTGAGGAGGGCTACGAGCAGTACTTC

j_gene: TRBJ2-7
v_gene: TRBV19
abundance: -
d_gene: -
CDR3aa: CASSGGVNEQYF
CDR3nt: TGTGCCAGTTCGGGTGGGGTTAACGAGCAGTACTTC

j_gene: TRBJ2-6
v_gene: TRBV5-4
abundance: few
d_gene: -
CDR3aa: CASSFFWAGANVLTF
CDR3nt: TGTGCCAGCAGCTTTTTCTGGGCTGGGGCCAACGTCCTGACTTTC

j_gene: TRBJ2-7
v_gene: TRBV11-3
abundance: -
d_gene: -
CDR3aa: CASSLWVFEQYF
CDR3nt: TGTGCCAGCAGCTTATGGGTGTTCGAGCAGTACTTC

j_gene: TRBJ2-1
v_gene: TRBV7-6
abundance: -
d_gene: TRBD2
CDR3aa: CASSYPGLADVEQFF
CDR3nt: TGTGCCAGCAGCTACCCCGGACTAGCCGACGTTGAGCAGTTCTTC

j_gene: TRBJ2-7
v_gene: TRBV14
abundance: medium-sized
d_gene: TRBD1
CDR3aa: CASSWGQGPSYEQYF
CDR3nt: TGTGCCAGCAGCTGGGGACAGGGTCCCTCCTACGAGCAGTACTTC

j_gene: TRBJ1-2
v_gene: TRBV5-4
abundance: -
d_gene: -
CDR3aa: CASSHRDLLYYGYTF
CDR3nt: TGTGCCAGCAGCCACCGGGACCTGCTCTACTATGGCTACACCTTC

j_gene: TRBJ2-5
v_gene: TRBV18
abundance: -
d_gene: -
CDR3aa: CASSPRRTQYF
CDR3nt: TGTGCCAGCTCACCGCGACGGACCCAGTACTTC

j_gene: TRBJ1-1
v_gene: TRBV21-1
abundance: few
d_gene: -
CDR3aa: CASSRTGGEKAEAFF
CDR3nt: TGTGCCAGCAGCCGGACAGGGGGCGAAAAAGCTGAAGCTTTCTTT

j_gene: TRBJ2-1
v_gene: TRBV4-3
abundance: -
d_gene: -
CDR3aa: CASSQVLYNEQFF
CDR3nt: TGCGCCAGCAGCCAAGTCCTCTACAATGAGCAGTTCTTC

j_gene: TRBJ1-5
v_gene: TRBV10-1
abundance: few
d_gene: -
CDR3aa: CASSAKKAKGYSNQPQHF
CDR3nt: TGCGCCAGCAGTGCCAAAAAGGCTAAGGGGTATAGCAATCAGCCCCAGCATTTT

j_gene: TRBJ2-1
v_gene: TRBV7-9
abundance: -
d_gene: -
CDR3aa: CASSLEAVVNEQFF
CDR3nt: TGTGCCAGCAGCTTAGAGGCTGTTGTCAATGAGCAGTTCTTC

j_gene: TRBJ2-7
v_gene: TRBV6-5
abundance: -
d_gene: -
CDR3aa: CASSYHQQSEQYF
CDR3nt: TGTGCCAGCAGTTACCATCAACAGTCCGAGCAGTACTTC

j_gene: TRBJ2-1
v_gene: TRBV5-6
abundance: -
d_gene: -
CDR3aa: CASSWGVGAGAREEQFF
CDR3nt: TGTGCCAGCAGCTGGGGGGTCGGGGCGGGGGCCCGAGAGGAGCAGTTCTTC

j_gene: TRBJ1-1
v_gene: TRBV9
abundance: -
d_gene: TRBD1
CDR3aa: CASSLNPGTGTMNTEAFF
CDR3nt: TGTGCCAGCAGCTTAAATCCCGGGACAGGCACCATGAACACTGAAGCTTTCTTT

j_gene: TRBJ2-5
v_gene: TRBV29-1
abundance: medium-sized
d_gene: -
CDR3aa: CSVQLETQYF
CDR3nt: TGCAGCGTCCAATTAGAGACCCAGTACTTC

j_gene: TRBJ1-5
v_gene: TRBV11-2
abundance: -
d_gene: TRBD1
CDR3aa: CASSQGAGQPQHF
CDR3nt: TGTGCCAGCAGCCAGGGGGCAGGTCAGCCCCAGCATTTT

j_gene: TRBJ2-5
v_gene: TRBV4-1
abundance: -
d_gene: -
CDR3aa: CASSEHLRITVDEIQYF
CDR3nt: TGCGCCAGCAGTGAGCATCTGAGGATCACCGTCGACGAGATCCAGTACTTC

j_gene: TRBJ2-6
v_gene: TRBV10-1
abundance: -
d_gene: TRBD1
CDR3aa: CASSGPGTGFTGANVLTF
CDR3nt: TGCGCCAGCAGTGGGCCCGGGACAGGGTTCACTGGGGCCAACGTCCTGACTTTC

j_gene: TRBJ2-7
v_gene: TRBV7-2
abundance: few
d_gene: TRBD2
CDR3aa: CASSLPPGGGEQYF
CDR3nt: TGTGCCAGCAGCTTACCCCCGGGAGGGGGCGAGCAGTACTTC

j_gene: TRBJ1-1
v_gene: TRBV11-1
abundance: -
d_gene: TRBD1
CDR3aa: CASSPTGTDEAFF
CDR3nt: TGTGCCAGCAGCCCCACCGGGACAGATGAAGCTTTCTTT

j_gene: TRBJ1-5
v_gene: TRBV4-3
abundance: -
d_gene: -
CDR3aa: CASSQVRQGRQPQHF
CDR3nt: TGCGCCAGCAGCCAAGTTCGTCAGGGCAGACAGCCCCAGCATTTT

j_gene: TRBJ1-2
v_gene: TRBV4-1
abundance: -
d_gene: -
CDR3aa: CASSHRWTVFRGYTF
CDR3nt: TGCGCCAGCAGCCACCGCTGGACAGTATTTCGTGGCTACACCTTC

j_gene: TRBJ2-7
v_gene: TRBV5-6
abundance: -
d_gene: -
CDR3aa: CASSLGGVLSYEQYF
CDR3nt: TGTGCCAGCAGCTTGGGGGGGGTGCTCTCCTACGAGCAGTACTTC